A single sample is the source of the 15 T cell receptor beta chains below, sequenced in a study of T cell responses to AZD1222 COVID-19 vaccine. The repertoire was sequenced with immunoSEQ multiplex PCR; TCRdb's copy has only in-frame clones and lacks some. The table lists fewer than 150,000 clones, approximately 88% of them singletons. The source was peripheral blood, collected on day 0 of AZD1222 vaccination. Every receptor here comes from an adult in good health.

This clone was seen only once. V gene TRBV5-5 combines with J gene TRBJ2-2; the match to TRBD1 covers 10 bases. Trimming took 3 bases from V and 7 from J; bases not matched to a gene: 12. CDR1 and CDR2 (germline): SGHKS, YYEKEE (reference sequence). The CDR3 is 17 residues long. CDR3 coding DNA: TGTGCCAGCAGCTCGCTACCGGGACAGGGGTCTGTCGGGGAGCTGTTTTTT. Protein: CASSSLPGQGSVGELFF.

The CDR3, as DNA: TGTGCCAGCAGCCGCTCGGGGGGGACGGGCACTGAAGCTTTCTTT. It translates to CASSRSGGTGTEAFF. The V gene is TRBV3-1 (or the pseudogene TRBV3-2), the J gene TRBJ1-1; D is perhaps TRBD1 (5 bases). The CDR3 spans 15 residues. V lost 4 bases and J lost 4, with 16 bases in between. Germline V lookup: CDR1 LGHDT, CDR2 YNNKEL (reference sequence).

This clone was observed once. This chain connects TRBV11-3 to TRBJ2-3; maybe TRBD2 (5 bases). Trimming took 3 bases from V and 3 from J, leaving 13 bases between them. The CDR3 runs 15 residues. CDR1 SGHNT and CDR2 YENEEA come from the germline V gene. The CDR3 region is CASSLSSSVTDTQYF. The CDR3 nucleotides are TGTGCCAGCAGCTTGTCAAGTAGCGTAACAGATACGCAGTATTTT.

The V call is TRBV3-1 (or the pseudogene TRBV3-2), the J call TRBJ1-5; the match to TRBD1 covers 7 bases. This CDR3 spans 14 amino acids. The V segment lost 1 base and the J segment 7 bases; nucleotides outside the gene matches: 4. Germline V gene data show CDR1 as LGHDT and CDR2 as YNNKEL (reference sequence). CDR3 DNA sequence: TGTGCCAGCAGCCAAGGACAGGGCAGCCAGCCCCAGCATTTT. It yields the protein CASSQGQGSQPQHF.

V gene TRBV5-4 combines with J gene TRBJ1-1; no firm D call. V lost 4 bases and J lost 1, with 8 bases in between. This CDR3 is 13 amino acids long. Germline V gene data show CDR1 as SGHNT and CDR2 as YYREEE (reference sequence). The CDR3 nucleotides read TGTGCCAGCAGCCGGGAGTGGAACACTGAAGCTTTCTTT. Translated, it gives CASSREWNTEAFF.

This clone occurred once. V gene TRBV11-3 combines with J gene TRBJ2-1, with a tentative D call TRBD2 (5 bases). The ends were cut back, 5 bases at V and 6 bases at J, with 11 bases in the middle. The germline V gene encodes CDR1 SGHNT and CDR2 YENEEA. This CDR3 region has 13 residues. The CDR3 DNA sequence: TGTGCCAGCAGCCTCGCGAGGGTCAATGAGCAGTTCTTC. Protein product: CASSLARVNEQFF.

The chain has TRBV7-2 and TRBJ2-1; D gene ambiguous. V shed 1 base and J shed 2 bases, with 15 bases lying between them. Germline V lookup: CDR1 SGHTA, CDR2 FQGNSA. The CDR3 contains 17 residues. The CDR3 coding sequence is TGTGCCAGCAGCTTAGATTCGTCAGGAGTGGCCTACAATGAGCAGTTCTTC. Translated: CASSLDSSGVAYNEQFF.

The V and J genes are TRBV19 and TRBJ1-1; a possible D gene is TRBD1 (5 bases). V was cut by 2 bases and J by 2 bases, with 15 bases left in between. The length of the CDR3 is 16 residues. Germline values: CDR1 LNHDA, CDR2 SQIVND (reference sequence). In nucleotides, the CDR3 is TGTGCCAGTAGTATACAGGGAGTTCGGAGAAACACTGAAGCTTTCTTT. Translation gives CASSIQGVRRNTEAFF.

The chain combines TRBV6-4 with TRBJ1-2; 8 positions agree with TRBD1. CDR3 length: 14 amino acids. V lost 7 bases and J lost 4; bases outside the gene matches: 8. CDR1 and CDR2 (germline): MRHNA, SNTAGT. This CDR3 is CASTPGTGTYGYTF. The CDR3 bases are TGTGCCAGCACCCCCGGGACAGGCACCTATGGCTACACCTTC.

CDR3 in DNA: TGTGCCAGCAAAAAGGGACAGTTATATGGCTACACCTTC. Protein: CASKKGQLYGYTF. The V and J genes are TRBV27 and TRBJ1-2; 7 nucleotides align to TRBD1. Germline CDR1 is MNHEY and CDR2 is SMNVEV (reference sequence). Trimming removed 7 bases from V and 5 bases from J; junction bases left unmatched: 7. This CDR3 contains 13 residues.

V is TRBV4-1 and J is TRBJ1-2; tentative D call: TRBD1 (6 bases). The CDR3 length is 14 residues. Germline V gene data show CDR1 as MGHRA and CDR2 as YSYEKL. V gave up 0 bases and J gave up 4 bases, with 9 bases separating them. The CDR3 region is CASSQDGQLYGYTF. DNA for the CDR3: TGCGCCAGCAGCCAAGATGGACAGCTCTATGGCTACACCTTC.

The CDR3 DNA reads as TGTGCCAGCAGAGAGGGCTACAATTCACCCCTCCACTTT. Its protein is CASREGYNSPLHF. The rearrangement uses TRBV2 and TRBJ1-6, with no clear D. The CDR3 has 13 residues. The V end was cut by 6 bases, the J end by 7 bases, with 10 bases between. From germline, CDR1 is SNHLY and CDR2 FYNNEI.

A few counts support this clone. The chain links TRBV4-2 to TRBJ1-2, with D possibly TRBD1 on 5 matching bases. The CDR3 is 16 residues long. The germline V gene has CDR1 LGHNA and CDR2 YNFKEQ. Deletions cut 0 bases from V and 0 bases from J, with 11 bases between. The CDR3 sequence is CASSQDVGAANYGYTF. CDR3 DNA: TGTGCCAGCAGCCAAGACGTTGGGGCGGCTAACTATGGCTACACCTTC.

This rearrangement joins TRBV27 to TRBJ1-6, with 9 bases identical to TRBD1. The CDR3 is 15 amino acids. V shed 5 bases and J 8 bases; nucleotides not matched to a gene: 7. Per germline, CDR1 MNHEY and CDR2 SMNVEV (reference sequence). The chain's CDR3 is CASSKGQGWDSPLHF. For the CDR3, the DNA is TGTGCCAGCAGTAAAGGACAGGGGTGGGATTCACCCCTCCACTTT.

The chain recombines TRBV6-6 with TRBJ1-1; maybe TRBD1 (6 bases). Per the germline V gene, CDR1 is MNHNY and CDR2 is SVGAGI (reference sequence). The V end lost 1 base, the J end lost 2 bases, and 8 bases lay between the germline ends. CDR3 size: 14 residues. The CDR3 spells CASSYLDRNTEAFF. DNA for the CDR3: TGTGCCAGCAGTTACTTGGACAGAAACACTGAAGCTTTCTTT.